The 5 T cell receptor beta chains reported below all come from one sample, sequenced in a study of post-analysis software for immune sequencing data. Findings of the study overall: Included in a set of four or five TRBV segments more frequent in patients than controls were TRBV5-6, TRBV5-1 and TRBV20-1.

Their specific antigens are unknown. Presence of unique molecular identifiers characterized the TCR beta cDNA libraries. Each CDR3 protein gets one entry after TCRdb re-called the PCR reads with MiXCR. This sample yields 600,000 to 700,000 distinct CDR3 sequences, of which about 60% are seen a single time; roughly 12% belongs to the top ten. The material sequenced was blood. These receptor sequences come from a girl aged 2-10 years with multiple sclerosis.

The CDR3 loop is CSVVERGEKLFF. CDR3 nucleotides: TGCAGCGTTGTAGAACGGGGGGAAAAACTGTTTTTT. The chain carries TRBV29-1 and TRBJ1-4, with D perhaps matching TRBD1 (5 bases). CDR1 and CDR2 (germline): SQVTM, ANQGSEA. The CDR3 contains 12 residues. V was trimmed by 4 bases and J by 8 bases, leaving 11 bases between them.

The chain couples TRBV21-1 to TRBJ2-1. TRBV21-1 is a pseudogene locus. This CDR3 is 15 amino acids long. The CDR3 spells CASRTDTLSYNEQFF. DNA for the CDR3: TGTGCCAGCCGTACAGACACCCTCTCCTACAATGAGCAGTTCTTC.

DNA for the CDR3: TGTGCCATCAGTGCTAAGGGGGAAGTCGATGAGCAGTTCTTC. This translates into CAISAKGEVDEQFF. The V gene is TRBV10-3, the J gene TRBJ2-1, with a possible D match to TRBD1 (6 bases). V was cut by 4 bases and J by 8 bases, with 15 bases left in between. CDR1 is ENHRY, CDR2 SYGVKD, per germline. The length of the CDR3 is 14 residues.

This chain connects TRBV7-2 to TRBJ2-4, with D hard to call. The CDR3 extends over 14 amino acids. Germline lookup yields CDR1 SGHTA and CDR2 FQGNSA. V was clipped by 0 bases and J by 7 bases, with 10 bases between them. CDR3: CASSLARNPNIQYF. In DNA form, the CDR3 reads TGTGCCAGCAGCTTAGCTCGAAACCCTAACATTCAGTACTTC.

DNA of the CDR3: TGTGCCAGCGGGTCTTACACCGGGGAGCTGTTTTTT. Amino acids: CASGSYTGELFF. The chain employs TRBV6-5 and TRBJ2-2; D unclear. Germline V gene sequence: CDR1 MNHEY, CDR2 SVGAGI. Between the trimmed V and J ends, which lost 8 bases and 3 bases, there was a span of 7 bases. The CDR3 runs 12 residues.